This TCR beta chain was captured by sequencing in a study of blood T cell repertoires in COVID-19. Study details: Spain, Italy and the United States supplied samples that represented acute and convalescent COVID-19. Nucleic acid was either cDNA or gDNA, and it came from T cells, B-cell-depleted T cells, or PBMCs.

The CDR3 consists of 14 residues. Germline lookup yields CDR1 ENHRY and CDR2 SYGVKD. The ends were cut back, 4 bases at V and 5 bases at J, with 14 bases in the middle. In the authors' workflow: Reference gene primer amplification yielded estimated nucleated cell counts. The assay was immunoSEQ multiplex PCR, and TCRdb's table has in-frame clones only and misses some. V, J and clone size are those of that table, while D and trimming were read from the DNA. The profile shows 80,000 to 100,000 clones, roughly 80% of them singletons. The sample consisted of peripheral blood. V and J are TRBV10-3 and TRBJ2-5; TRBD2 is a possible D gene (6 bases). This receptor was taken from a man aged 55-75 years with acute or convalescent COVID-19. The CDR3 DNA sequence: TGTGCCATCAGTGGGACCTTAGGGAGGGAGACCCAGTACTTC. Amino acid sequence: CAISGTLGRETQYF.